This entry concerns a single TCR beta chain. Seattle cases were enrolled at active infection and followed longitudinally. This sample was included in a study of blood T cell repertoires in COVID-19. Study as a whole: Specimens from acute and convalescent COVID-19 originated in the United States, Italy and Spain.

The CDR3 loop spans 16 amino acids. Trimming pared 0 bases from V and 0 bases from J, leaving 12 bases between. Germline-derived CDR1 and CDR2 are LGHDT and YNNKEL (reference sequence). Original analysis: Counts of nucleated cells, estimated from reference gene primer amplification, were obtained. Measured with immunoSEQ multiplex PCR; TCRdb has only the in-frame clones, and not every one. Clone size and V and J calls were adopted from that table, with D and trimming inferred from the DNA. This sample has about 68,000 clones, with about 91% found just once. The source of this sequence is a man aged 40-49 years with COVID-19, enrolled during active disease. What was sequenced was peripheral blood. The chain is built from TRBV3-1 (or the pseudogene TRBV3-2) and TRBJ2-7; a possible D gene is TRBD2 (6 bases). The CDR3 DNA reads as TGTGCCAGCAGCCAAGACGGCGGGGCCCTCTCCTACGAGCAGTACTTC. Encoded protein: CASSQDGGALSYEQYF.